What follows describes a single TCR beta chain. One junction end disagrees with the germline gene, perhaps due to a read error. This sample was included in a study of T cells in Graves' hyperthyroidism and ophthalmopathy. Lactation, pregnancy, other autoimmune disease or uncontrolled infection led to exclusion of patients. Fresh peripheral blood, about 9.9 ml, yielded the PBMCs. The CDR3 extends over 14 amino acids. The CDR3 regions of TCR beta were amplified from RNA transcripts. With the HTBI primer set, the TCR CDR3 went through a first round of RT-PCR. TCRdb passed the multiplex PCR reads through MiXCR, listing each CDR3 protein once. The repertoire holds under 400,000 distinct CDR3 sequences, with roughly 25% as singletons.

The sample was blood. J is TRBJ2-3 and V is TRBV12-3 or TRBV12-4, with a weak D call TRBD1 (5 bases). The TCR originated in a man aged 50-60 years with Graves' hyperthyroidism. The CDR3 sequence: CASSFPPDTGTQYF. The CDR3 region has the DNA TGTGCCAGCAGCTTCCCCCCCGACACAGGTACGCAGTATTTT.